The rows below give T cell receptor beta chains drawn from one sample of a study of T cells in Graves' hyperthyroidism and ophthalmopathy. TCRdb reprocessed the multiplex PCR reads via MiXCR and lists one record per CDR3 protein. The profile shows over 500,000 distinct CDR3 sequences, 12% to 15% of them singletons. The specimen was blood. These receptors all stem from a woman aged 35 to 49 with Graves' hyperthyroidism. Both conserved end residues are part of each CDR3. The order of the fields is D gene, clone size, V gene, CDR3 protein. A D gene is named only where the DNA matches it firmly. Rows may omit the clone size; those that give it use once, few, many or a size class.

>TRBD1|few|TRBV10-3
CAITGQGDYGYTF
>TRBD2|few|TRBV28
CASSLISASGRARDEQFF
>TRBD2|NA|TRBV7-9
CASSLYSGSLETQYF
>TRBD2|many|TRBV6-2/TRBV6-3
CASSYGERGLSDEQYF
>TRBD2|many|TRBV20-1
CSARDPWTSGGDTQYF
>NA|NA|TRBV19
CASTAGLLGSSPLHF
>NA|few|TRBV7-9
CASSLDPENYGYTF
>TRBD2|NA|TRBV9
CASSPRLAGVTGELFF
>NA|NA|TRBV28
CASSWGQPNLYNEQFF
>NA|many|TRBV27
CASSWRSSDGGTDTQYF
>NA|few|TRBV28
CASSFGGPQHF
>TRBD2|NA|TRBV9
CASSVAPAGRDEQYF
>NA|few|TRBV7-6
CASTPPSAIAGELFF
>TRBD1|few|TRBV6-7
CASSSSGQGPNTGELFF
>NA|NA|TRBV2
CASSASFGEKLFF
>NA|few|TRBV6-2/TRBV6-3
CASSGRQINLNTEAFF
>TRBD1|many|TRBV11-2
CASSEKQGGNSPLHF
>NA|many|TRBV6-1
CASSELGNTIYF
>TRBD2|many|TRBV30
CAWSLLAGGYTGELFF
>NA|many|TRBV7-2
CASSLMGTGELFF
>NA|many|TRBV29-1
CSVARGGTYNEQFF
>TRBD2|NA|TRBV7-2
CASSLGGGSGSDEQFF